Listed below are T cell receptor beta chains from one sample, sequenced in a study of blood T cells in healthy people across ages. One entry per CDR3 protein, called by TCRdb with MiXCR from the 5' RACE reads. The sample carries 730,000 or so distinct CDR3 sequences, around 43% recorded once. The source material was blood. The receptors originated from a man older than 75 in good health. Both conserved end residues are part of each CDR3. Clone size is stated in some rows and not others, as once, few, many or a class when expanded.

few	TRBV3-1	CASSYDRDEQYF
few	TRBV7-2	CASSRVGSSYEQYF
.	TRBV12-3/TRBV12-4	CASSLLSSISPLHF
.	TRBV12-3/TRBV12-4	CASSLPGTGGQFF
few	TRBV6-2/TRBV6-3	CASKGTGAMGTPQHF
many	TRBV12-3/TRBV12-4	CASRALAANEQFF
.	TRBV28	CASTLLTEAFF
.	TRBV27	CASSFFGMSSYEQYF
.	TRBV9	CASSVEDHFQETQYF
.	TRBV12-3/TRBV12-4	CASRVGGDTQYF
.	TRBV7-9	CASTRRGGNTEAFF
.	TRBV27	CASSPNAGQYGYTQYF